The rows below give T cell receptor beta chains drawn from one sample of a study of blood T cell repertoires in COVID-19. Assay: immunoSEQ multiplex PCR; the TCRdb copy retains only in-frame clones and omits some. This table holds about 250,000 clones, around four fifths found once. Specimen: PBMCs or T cells enriched from blood (not recorded which). These receptors were obtained from a woman aged 40 to 50 who had been exposed to COVID-19. Each CDR3 is given with its conserved first and last residue. Fields, in order: J gene, CDR3 length, D gene, clone size, V gene, CDR3 protein, CDR3 DNA. A D gene is named only where the DNA matches it firmly. Size tells how often a clone was seen (once, few, many) or the class of an expanded clone, and some rows leave it out.

J: TRBJ1-2
length: 13
D: TRBD1
size: NA
V: TRBV12-3/TRBV12-4
CDR3: CASIGTGQDGYTF
DNA: TGTGCCAGCATCGGGACAGGGCAGGATGGCTACACCTTC

J: TRBJ1-6
length: 14
D: TRBD1
size: NA
V: TRBV6-5
CDR3: CASRAGTGDSPLHF
DNA: TGTGCCAGCAGGGCCGGGACAGGAGATTCACCCCTCCACTTT

J: TRBJ1-1
length: 13
D: NA
size: NA
V: TRBV11-2
CDR3: CASSLVAAGRAFF
DNA: TGTGCCAGCAGCTTAGTAGCTGCGGGGCGAGCTTTCTTT

J: TRBJ2-5
length: 15
D: TRBD2
size: NA
V: TRBV29-1
CDR3: CSVEGSGGARETQYF
DNA: TGCAGCGTTGAAGGTAGCGGGGGGGCGCGGGAGACCCAGTACTTC

J: TRBJ2-5
length: 15
D: TRBD2
size: NA
V: TRBV7-3
CDR3: CASSLNPGLEETQYF
DNA: TGTGCCAGCAGCCTTAACCCGGGACTAGAAGAGACCCAGTACTTC

J: TRBJ1-5
length: 18
D: TRBD1
size: NA
V: TRBV7-2
CDR3: CASSLVSGTGGSNQPQHF
DNA: TGTGCCAGCAGCTTAGTAAGCGGGACAGGCGGTAGCAATCAGCCCCAGCATTTT

J: TRBJ2-4
length: 12
D: NA
size: NA
V: TRBV11-2
CDR3: CASSLDRGLAYF
DNA: TGTGCCAGCAGCTTAGATCGGGGGTTAGCGTACTTC

J: TRBJ2-1
length: 15
D: TRBD1
size: NA
V: TRBV6-2/TRBV6-3
CDR3: CASSYGQGHYNEQFF
DNA: TGTGCCAGCAGTTACGGACAGGGGCACTACAATGAGCAGTTCTTC

J: TRBJ2-1
length: 15
D: TRBD1
size: NA
V: TRBV5-1
CDR3: CASSSTGDTYNEQFF
DNA: TGCGCCAGCAGCTCGACAGGGGATACCTACAATGAGCAGTTCTTC

J: TRBJ2-5
length: 14
D: TRBD2
size: once
V: TRBV2
CDR3: CASRAGALQETQYF
DNA: TGTGCCAGCCGAGCGGGGGCCCTCCAAGAGACCCAGTACTTC

J: TRBJ2-7
length: 13
D: TRBD1
size: once
V: TRBV19
CDR3: CASRRDRGYEQYF
DNA: TGTGCCAGTAGGAGGGACAGGGGCTACGAGCAGTACTTC